The 3 T cell receptor beta chains below come from one sample, sequenced in a study of T cells after somatic rescue of genetic block. The protocol was immunoSEQ multiplex PCR, while the TCRdb copy is restricted to in-frame clones and leaves out a portion. The sample holds around 64,000 clones; under 95% are singletons and the top ten take approximately 3%. Specimen: peripheral blood mononuclear cells (PBMCs). The receptors shown here come from a man aged 35 to 55.

Here the CDR3 DNA reads TGTGCCAGCAGCTCCCTGATTGGAAACACCATATATTTT. Translation: CASSSLIGNTIYF. The chain has TRBV7-8 and TRBJ1-3; D gene unclear. Germline V gene data show CDR1 as SGHVS and CDR2 as FQNEAQ. The CDR3 runs 13 residues. V was trimmed by 4 bases and J by 3 bases, leaving 7 bases between them.

V usage is TRBV30 and J usage is TRBJ2-7; the match to TRBD2 covers 8 bases. The CDR3 totals 14 residues. V shed 1 base, J shed 0 bases, and the junction held 2 bases outside the gene matches. The germline gives CDR1 GTSNPN, CDR2 SVGIG (reference sequence). In DNA, the CDR3 is TGTGCCTGGAGTGGGGGACTAGGCTCCTACGAGCAGTACTTC. Residues: CAWSGGLGSYEQYF.

CDR3 protein: CASSDRLGGEQFF. CDR3 nucleotide sequence: TGTGCCAGCAGTGATCGACTAGGGGGCGAGCAGTTCTTC. This rearrangement joins TRBV6-4 to TRBJ2-1, with D tentatively TRBD1 (7 bases). V lost 3 bases and J lost 10, with 13 bases in between. The CDR3 runs 13 residues. Germline V CDR1 and CDR2: MRHNA, SNTAGT.